A selection of T cell receptor beta chains follows, all from one sample in a study of T cell responses to AZD1222 COVID-19 vaccine. Using immunoSEQ multiplex PCR, the repertoire was profiled, and TCRdb retains in-frame clones only, with some absent. The sample shows fewer than 120,000 clones, around 90% of them seen only once. The sample consisted of peripheral blood, taken 28 days after the second AZD1222 dose. The source of these receptors is an adult who received the AZD1222 COVID-19 vaccine. Both conserved end residues are part of each CDR3. The order of the fields is D gene, V gene, J gene, CDR3 length, clone size, CDR3 protein, CDR3 DNA. The D gene is left open where the match is weak. Size values are once, few and many counts, or a class for expanded clones, and some rows have none.

d_gene: TRBD2
v_gene: TRBV19
j_gene: TRBJ2-7
len: 14
abundance: -
CDR3aa: CASRRGGLSYEQYF
CDR3nt: TGTGCCAGTAGGCGGGGGGGCCTCTCCTACGAGCAGTACTTC

d_gene: -
v_gene: TRBV4-1
j_gene: TRBJ1-1
len: 15
abundance: -
CDR3aa: CASSQDQGGGTEAFF
CDR3nt: TGCGCCAGCAGCCAAGATCAAGGCGGCGGCACTGAAGCTTTCTTT

d_gene: -
v_gene: TRBV5-4
j_gene: TRBJ1-5
len: 13
abundance: few
CDR3aa: CASSFRGLKPQHF
CDR3nt: TGTGCCAGCAGCTTTCGGGGACTTAAGCCCCAGCATTTT

d_gene: -
v_gene: TRBV6-5
j_gene: TRBJ1-1
len: 13
abundance: -
CDR3aa: CATTTEMNTEAFF
CDR3nt: TGTGCCACCACGACAGAGATGAACACTGAAGCTTTCTTT

d_gene: -
v_gene: TRBV7-3
j_gene: TRBJ2-3
len: 14
abundance: -
CDR3aa: CASSSGPGTDTQYF
CDR3nt: TGTGCCAGCAGCTCCGGGCCGGGCACAGATACGCAGTATTTT

d_gene: TRBD1
v_gene: TRBV19
j_gene: TRBJ2-3
len: 14
abundance: -
CDR3aa: CASSPYRGSDTQYF
CDR3nt: TGTGCCAGTAGTCCCTACAGGGGTTCAGATACGCAGTATTTT

d_gene: -
v_gene: TRBV7-8
j_gene: TRBJ1-2
len: 13
abundance: -
CDR3aa: CASSLAPGVGYTF
CDR3nt: TGTGCCAGCAGCTTAGCGCCGGGCGTTGGCTACACCTTC

d_gene: -
v_gene: TRBV5-4
j_gene: TRBJ1-6
len: 15
abundance: -
CDR3aa: CASSLGARESSPLHF
CDR3nt: TGTGCCAGCAGCTTGGGAGCCAGGGAGAGTTCACCCCTCCACTTT

d_gene: TRBD2
v_gene: TRBV5-8
j_gene: TRBJ2-7
len: 12
abundance: -
CDR3aa: CASSSGLAGGLF
CDR3nt: TGTGCCAGCAGCTCCGGACTAGCGGGAGGTTTATTC

d_gene: -
v_gene: TRBV3-1/TRBV3-2
j_gene: TRBJ1-4
len: 12
abundance: -
CDR3aa: CASSQGGEKLFF
CDR3nt: TGTGCCAGCAGCCAGGGGGGTGAAAAACTGTTTTTT

d_gene: -
v_gene: TRBV6-5
j_gene: TRBJ2-3
len: 13
abundance: -
CDR3aa: CASRDAGIDTQYF
CDR3nt: TGTGCCAGCAGAGATGCGGGGATAGATACGCAGTATTTT

d_gene: -
v_gene: TRBV28
j_gene: TRBJ1-2
len: 12
abundance: -
CDR3aa: CAAMSSQGGYTF
CDR3nt: TGTGCCGCCATGTCTTCCCAGGGCGGCTACACCTTC

d_gene: -
v_gene: TRBV11-3
j_gene: TRBJ1-2
len: 15
abundance: once
CDR3aa: CASSLRGTDNYGYTF
CDR3nt: TGTGCCAGCAGCTTAAGGGGGACTGATAACTATGGCTACACCTTC

d_gene: -
v_gene: TRBV19
j_gene: TRBJ1-2
len: 16
abundance: -
CDR3aa: CASTPVSGTLNYGYTF
CDR3nt: TGTGCCAGTACCCCAGTCAGCGGGACACTTAACTATGGCTACACCTTC

d_gene: -
v_gene: TRBV7-2
j_gene: TRBJ1-4
len: 18
abundance: -
CDR3aa: CASSLAPGHRFGNEKLFF
CDR3nt: TGTGCCAGCAGCTTAGCACCGGGACACCGATTCGGGAATGAAAAACTGTTTTTT

d_gene: TRBD1
v_gene: TRBV5-1
j_gene: TRBJ2-7
len: 15
abundance: -
CDR3aa: CASSLAGTGKYEQYF
CDR3nt: TGCGCCAGCAGCTTGGCCGGGACAGGGAAATACGAGCAGTACTTC

d_gene: -
v_gene: TRBV9
j_gene: TRBJ2-1
len: 16
abundance: -
CDR3aa: CASSVGGDLTYNEQFF
CDR3nt: TGTGCCAGCAGCGTCGGCGGGGACCTTACCTACAATGAGCAGTTCTTC

d_gene: -
v_gene: TRBV6-1
j_gene: TRBJ2-2
len: 14
abundance: -
CDR3aa: CASSDGANTGELFF
CDR3nt: TGTGCCAGCAGTGATGGGGCGAACACCGGGGAGCTGTTTTTT

d_gene: TRBD2
v_gene: TRBV24-1
j_gene: TRBJ2-2
len: 16
abundance: -
CDR3aa: CATSDFGRGAPGELFF
CDR3nt: TGTGCCACCAGTGATTTCGGGAGGGGCGCTCCCGGGGAGCTGTTTTTT

d_gene: -
v_gene: TRBV2
j_gene: TRBJ1-2
len: 15
abundance: -
CDR3aa: CASKELDSSNYGYTF
CDR3nt: TGTGCCAGCAAGGAGTTGGACAGTTCTAACTATGGCTACACCTTC

d_gene: TRBD2
v_gene: TRBV2
j_gene: TRBJ2-3
len: 14
abundance: -
CDR3aa: CASRVLANWDTQYF
CDR3nt: TGTGCCAGCAGAGTACTAGCGAATTGGGATACGCAGTATTTT

d_gene: -
v_gene: TRBV9
j_gene: TRBJ2-1
len: 12
abundance: -
CDR3aa: CASSVGENEQFF
CDR3nt: TGTGCCAGCAGCGTAGGAGAGAATGAGCAGTTCTTC

d_gene: TRBD1
v_gene: TRBV3-1/TRBV3-2
j_gene: TRBJ1-2
len: 14
abundance: -
CDR3aa: CASSRRDRGTGYTF
CDR3nt: TGTGCCAGCAGCCGCCGGGACAGGGGGACGGGCTACACCTTC

d_gene: -
v_gene: TRBV27
j_gene: TRBJ1-1
len: 15
abundance: -
CDR3aa: CASSLLRDYNTEAFF
CDR3nt: TGTGCCAGCAGTTTGCTCAGGGACTACAACACTGAAGCTTTCTTT

d_gene: TRBD1
v_gene: TRBV18
j_gene: TRBJ1-2
len: 18
abundance: -
CDR3aa: CASSPNDLTGGLDYGYTF
CDR3nt: TGTGCCAGCTCACCAAACGATTTGACAGGGGGCTTGGACTATGGCTACACCTTC

d_gene: -
v_gene: TRBV6-4
j_gene: TRBJ1-1
len: 19
abundance: -
CDR3aa: CASSDSKRAPPWMNTEAFF
CDR3nt: TGTGCCAGCAGTGACTCGAAGAGGGCCCCCCCATGGATGAACACTGAAGCTTTCTTT

d_gene: TRBD2
v_gene: TRBV3-1/TRBV3-2
j_gene: TRBJ2-1
len: 16
abundance: once
CDR3aa: CASSPTVIAGVHEQFF
CDR3nt: TGTGCCAGCAGCCCGACGGTAATAGCGGGAGTACATGAGCAGTTCTTC

d_gene: TRBD1
v_gene: TRBV25-1
j_gene: TRBJ2-7
len: 16
abundance: -
CDR3aa: CASSEYRDRDYYEQYF
CDR3nt: TGTGCCAGCAGTGAATACAGGGACAGGGATTATTACGAGCAGTACTTC

d_gene: TRBD2
v_gene: TRBV5-1
j_gene: TRBJ2-1
len: 16
abundance: -
CDR3aa: CASSLRASGGLGEQFF
CDR3nt: TGCGCCAGCAGCCTAAGGGCTAGCGGGGGGCTCGGTGAGCAGTTCTTC

d_gene: -
v_gene: TRBV18
j_gene: TRBJ1-5
len: 13
abundance: -
CDR3aa: CASSQGRNQPQHF
CDR3nt: TGTGCCAGCTCCCAGGGAAGGAATCAGCCCCAGCATTTT

d_gene: -
v_gene: TRBV10-2
j_gene: TRBJ2-3
len: 13
abundance: -
CDR3aa: CASNSRGTDTQYF
CDR3nt: TGCGCCAGCAATTCGCGGGGCACAGATACGCAGTATTTT

d_gene: -
v_gene: TRBV5-6
j_gene: TRBJ1-1
len: 13
abundance: -
CDR3aa: CASSFLANTEAFF
CDR3nt: TGTGCCAGCAGCTTCTTGGCGAACACTGAAGCTTTCTTT

d_gene: TRBD1
v_gene: TRBV6-8
j_gene: TRBJ2-2
len: 18
abundance: -
CDR3aa: CASSYTQDRDCGTGELFF
CDR3nt: TGTGCCAGCAGTTATACCCAGGACAGGGATTGCGGCACCGGGGAGCTGTTTTTT

d_gene: -
v_gene: TRBV12-3/TRBV12-4
j_gene: TRBJ2-1
len: 13
abundance: few
CDR3aa: CASSLNRWNEQFF
CDR3nt: TGTGCCAGCAGTTTAAACCGATGGAATGAGCAGTTCTTC

d_gene: TRBD1
v_gene: TRBV27
j_gene: TRBJ2-4
len: 13
abundance: once
CDR3aa: CASSRQGVDIQYF
CDR3nt: TGTGCCAGCAGTCGACAGGGGGTGGACATTCAGTACTTC

d_gene: -
v_gene: TRBV27
j_gene: TRBJ1-5
len: 15
abundance: -
CDR3aa: CASSLWGSSNQPQHF
CDR3nt: TGTGCCAGCAGTTTATGGGGGAGTAGCAATCAGCCCCAGCATTTT

d_gene: -
v_gene: TRBV30
j_gene: TRBJ1-1
len: 13
abundance: once
CDR3aa: CAWRQTGHTEAFF
CDR3nt: TGTGCCTGGAGGCAGACAGGCCACACTGAAGCTTTCTTT

d_gene: TRBD1
v_gene: TRBV4-1
j_gene: TRBJ1-2
len: 14
abundance: once
CDR3aa: CASSQVKQGYGYTF
CDR3nt: TGCGCCAGCAGCCAAGTCAAACAGGGGTATGGCTACACCTTC

d_gene: -
v_gene: TRBV2
j_gene: TRBJ2-5
len: 12
abundance: -
CDR3aa: CASTRQGGTQYF
CDR3nt: TGTGCCAGCACCCGGCAGGGAGGGACCCAGTACTTC

d_gene: -
v_gene: TRBV28
j_gene: TRBJ2-5
len: 15
abundance: -
CDR3aa: CASSSYGGTEETQYF
CDR3nt: TGTGCCAGCAGTTCCTACGGAGGGACAGAAGAGACCCAGTACTTC

d_gene: TRBD1
v_gene: TRBV7-2
j_gene: TRBJ1-5
len: 14
abundance: -
CDR3aa: CASSLGQGSQPQHF
CDR3nt: TGTGCCAGCAGCCTAGGACAGGGTAGTCAGCCCCAGCATTTT

d_gene: TRBD2
v_gene: TRBV28
j_gene: TRBJ2-7
len: 16
abundance: -
CDR3aa: CASSLYLAGGEYEQYF
CDR3nt: TGTGCCAGCAGTTTGTACCTAGCGGGAGGAGAATACGAGCAGTACTTC

d_gene: -
v_gene: TRBV11-3
j_gene: TRBJ2-7
len: 15
abundance: -
CDR3aa: CASSPDGLSSYEQYF
CDR3nt: TGTGCCAGCAGCCCAGACGGACTCAGCTCCTACGAGCAGTACTTC

d_gene: TRBD1
v_gene: TRBV5-1
j_gene: TRBJ2-3
len: 15
abundance: -
CDR3aa: CASSPGQGALDTQYF
CDR3nt: TGCGCCAGCAGCCCTGGACAGGGGGCCCTAGATACGCAGTATTTT

d_gene: TRBD1
v_gene: TRBV19
j_gene: TRBJ2-1
len: 18
abundance: -
CDR3aa: CASRTGTGGVADYNEQFF
CDR3nt: TGTGCCAGTAGAACGGGGACAGGGGGGGTAGCCGATTACAATGAGCAGTTCTTC

d_gene: -
v_gene: TRBV20-1
j_gene: TRBJ1-1
len: 14
abundance: -
CDR3aa: CSASTTPRRTEAFF
CDR3nt: TGCAGTGCTAGTACCACACCGCGTCGGACTGAAGCTTTCTTT

d_gene: -
v_gene: TRBV5-5
j_gene: TRBJ2-7
len: 12
abundance: -
CDR3aa: CASSSIGVEQYF
CDR3nt: TGTGCCAGCAGCTCGATAGGGGTCGAGCAGTACTTC

d_gene: TRBD1
v_gene: TRBV3-1/TRBV3-2
j_gene: TRBJ1-3
len: 16
abundance: -
CDR3aa: CASSKAGTGGGNTIYF
CDR3nt: TGTGCCAGCAGCAAAGCGGGGACAGGGGGCGGAAACACCATATATTTT

d_gene: -
v_gene: TRBV18
j_gene: TRBJ1-2
len: 18
abundance: -
CDR3aa: CASSPPTSREGAPAGYTF
CDR3nt: TGTGCCAGCTCACCACCGACCTCACGTGAAGGGGCCCCAGCAGGCTATACCTTC

d_gene: TRBD1
v_gene: TRBV6-5
j_gene: TRBJ2-1
len: 16
abundance: -
CDR3aa: CASSYSLGGPYNEQFF
CDR3nt: TGTGCCAGCAGTTACTCCCTAGGGGGCCCCTACAATGAGCAGTTCTTC

d_gene: -
v_gene: TRBV11-3
j_gene: TRBJ2-2
len: 18
abundance: -
CDR3aa: CASSLDQGGSANTGELFF
CDR3nt: TGTGCCAGCAGCTTAGATCAGGGGGGGTCAGCGAACACCGGGGAGCTGTTTTTT

d_gene: TRBD1
v_gene: TRBV9
j_gene: TRBJ2-1
len: 14
abundance: -
CDR3aa: CASSATTGGSEQFF
CDR3nt: TGTGCCAGCAGCGCAACCACAGGGGGGAGTGAGCAGTTCTTC

d_gene: TRBD1
v_gene: TRBV5-1
j_gene: TRBJ1-1
len: 14
abundance: -
CDR3aa: CASSFGTVVAEAFF
CDR3nt: TGCGCCAGCAGCTTTGGGACAGTGGTAGCCGAAGCTTTCTTT

d_gene: -
v_gene: TRBV18
j_gene: TRBJ2-5
len: 13
abundance: -
CDR3aa: CASSPTQGETQYF
CDR3nt: TGTGCCAGCTCACCGACCCAGGGGGAGACCCAGTACTTC

d_gene: -
v_gene: TRBV7-6
j_gene: TRBJ2-2
len: 15
abundance: -
CDR3aa: CASSFWGANTGELFF
CDR3nt: TGTGCCAGCAGCTTCTGGGGCGCGAACACCGGGGAGCTGTTTTTT

d_gene: TRBD2
v_gene: TRBV18
j_gene: TRBJ2-1
len: 15
abundance: once
CDR3aa: CASSSFSGTLNEQFF
CDR3nt: TGTGCCAGCTCGTCCTTTAGCGGGACTCTCAATGAGCAGTTCTTC

d_gene: -
v_gene: TRBV5-4
j_gene: TRBJ1-2
len: 16
abundance: -
CDR3aa: CASSLARATGDYGYTF
CDR3nt: TGTGCCAGCAGCTTGGCCCGGGCAACCGGGGACTATGGCTACACCTTC

d_gene: -
v_gene: TRBV12-2
j_gene: TRBJ1-2
len: 16
abundance: -
CDR3aa: CASRLGLDRGSYGYTF
CDR3nt: TGTGCAAGTCGCTTAGGCCTGGACAGGGGCTCCTATGGCTACACCTTC